The rows below give T cell receptor beta chains drawn from one sample of a study of radiotherapy plus CTLA-4 blockade in lung cancer. Method: immunoSEQ multiplex PCR; TCRdb's copy keeps in-frame clones and lacks some. This sample has 85,000 to 100,000 clones, with about 88% found just once. The sample consisted of peripheral blood, taken from a patient treated with radiotherapy plus ipilimumab. The source of these receptors is a human donor with non-small cell lung cancer that progressed on radiotherapy plus ipilimumab. Both conserved end residues are part of each CDR3. Each record gives: J gene, D gene, clone size, V gene, CDR3 DNA, CDR3 protein. A D gene is named only where the DNA matches it firmly. Size is omitted from some rows. Given values are once, few, many or a class for expanded clones.

>TRBJ1-2|.|.|TRBV4-3
TGCGCCAGCAGCCAAGAAAGACAGCTATACTATGGCTACACCTTC
CASSQERQLYYGYTF
>TRBJ1-3|.|.|TRBV6-6
TGTGCCAGCAGCCTTGGACGGCCTGGAAACACCATATATTTT
CASSLGRPGNTIYF
>TRBJ1-2|.|.|TRBV7-9
TGTGCCAGCAGCCCAGGGTCCGTCTATGGCTACACCTTC
CASSPGSVYGYTF
>TRBJ2-7|TRBD1|once|TRBV25-1
TGTGCCAGCAGTGAAACAGGGGTGTACTACGAGCAGTACTTC
CASSETGVYYEQYF
>TRBJ2-7|TRBD1|.|TRBV4-2
TGTGCCAGCAGCCCCCGGGACAGGGACTACGAGCAGTACTTC
CASSPRDRDYEQYF
>TRBJ2-1|.|.|TRBV9
TGTGCCAGCAGCGTAAGGGGGGACAATGAGCAGTTCTTC
CASSVRGDNEQFF
>TRBJ2-6|.|few|TRBV11-2
TGTGCCAGCAGCTTCGGGGCCAACGTCCTGACTTTC
CASSFGANVLTF
>TRBJ1-2|.|.|TRBV18
TGTGCCAGCTCACCGCAGGACTGGACGGACTATGGCTACACCTTC
CASSPQDWTDYGYTF
>TRBJ2-7|TRBD1|.|TRBV18
TGTGCCAGCTCACCACCGATAGGACAGGGAAGGGACGAGCAGTACTTC
CASSPPIGQGRDEQYF
>TRBJ1-2|.|.|TRBV28
TGTGCCAGCAGTTTAGGGGGCAGGGGAAACTATGGCTACACCTTC
CASSLGGRGNYGYTF
>TRBJ2-1|TRBD1|.|TRBV2
TGTGCCAGCAGTGAAGCGGGACAGGGAAATGAGCAGTTCTTC
CASSEAGQGNEQFF
>TRBJ2-3|.|.|TRBV7-2
TGTGCCAGCAGCTACCGAAGGGCAGATACGCAGTATTTT
CASSYRRADTQYF
>TRBJ1-1|.|once|TRBV9
TGTGCCAGCAGCGTAGGCGCCTTGAACACTGAAGCTTTCTTT
CASSVGALNTEAFF
>TRBJ1-4|TRBD1|once|TRBV30
TGTGCCTGGAGTTCAGGGGGCGATGAAAAACTGTTTTTT
CAWSSGGDEKLFF
>TRBJ1-4|TRBD1|few|TRBV14
TGTGCCAGCAGCCAAGTCGCCCAAAGGGGGCCGGAGTTTTTT
CASSQVAQRGPEFF
>TRBJ1-2|TRBD1|once|TRBV18
TGTGCCAGCTCACCCCAGGGGGCCAACTATGGCTACACCTTC
CASSPQGANYGYTF
>TRBJ1-1|.|once|TRBV11-2
TGTGCCAGCAGCTTACTCAGGGGCATAACTGAAGCTTTCTTT
CASSLLRGITEAFF
>TRBJ2-1|.|.|TRBV6-5
TGTGCCAGCAGTGATCTAGCGCTTAGCGATGAGCAGTTCTTC
CASSDLALSDEQFF
>TRBJ1-1|TRBD1|few|TRBV5-1
TGCGCCAGCAGCTTGGTCGGGACAGACTCCGAAGCTTTCTTT
CASSLVGTDSEAFF
>TRBJ2-7|TRBD2|.|TRBV7-9
TGTGCCAGCAGCGTCACTAGCGGGTTTTTGGAGCAGTACTTC
CASSVTSGFLEQYF
>TRBJ2-2|TRBD1|.|TRBV11-3
TGTGCCAGCAGCTCAGGGGGTCCCGGGGAGCTGTTTTTT
CASSSGGPGELFF
>TRBJ2-7|TRBD1|.|TRBV28
TGTGCCAGCAGTCTACCGGGACAGCAGACCTACGAGCAGTACTTC
CASSLPGQQTYEQYF
>TRBJ1-5|.|.|TRBV4-3
TGCGCCAGCAGCCAAAACACCGGCAATCAGCCCCAGCATTTT
CASSQNTGNQPQHF
>TRBJ1-5|TRBD1|.|TRBV19
TGTGCCAGTATCGGACAGGGGTTTAGCAATCAGCCCCAGCATTTT
CASIGQGFSNQPQHF
>TRBJ2-3|TRBD2|.|TRBV9
TGTGCCAGCAGCGTAGGGCTAGCGGGAGGGACTACAGATACGCAGTATTTT
CASSVGLAGGTTDTQYF